This T cell receptor (beta chain) comes out of a study of brain metastases from non-small cell lung cancer. Study findings and constraints: Compared with primary tumors, brain metastases showed less T-cell infiltration. TCR repertoires overlapped largely between brain metastases and matched primaries. Expanded T-cell clones appeared in about 70% of brain metastases over primaries.

Germline assignment: CDR1 KGHSH and CDR2 LQKENI. This CDR3 comprises 14 residues. J lost 5 bases, V lost 0 bases, and 0 bases had no gene match. Sequencing used immunoSEQ multiplex PCR; TCRdb keeps in-frame clones, though not all of them. The data contain approximately 2,600 clones, around 90% of them singletons. About this clone itself: Its antigen is still unknown.

The V call is TRBV18, the J call TRBJ1-4, with 7 bases matching TRBD1. Sequenced sample: primary lung tumor tissue. This sequence originates from a donor at least 40 years old with non-small cell lung cancer. The CDR3 loop is CASSPPDRNEKLFF. For the CDR3, the DNA is TGTGCCAGCTCACCACCGGACAGGAATGAAAAACTGTTTTTT. The entire variable domain, with the rest obtained from reference TRBV18 and TRBJ1-4, is as follows: NAGVMQNPRHLVRRRGQEARLRCSPMKGHSHVYWYRQLPEEGLKFMVYLQKENIIDESGMPKERFSAEFPKEGPSILRIQQVVRGDSAAYFCASSPPDRNEKLFFGSGTQLSVL.